This T cell receptor (beta chain) originates from a study of response to subunit inactivated influenza vaccine. This clonotype was detected ten times or more. No antigen is known for it. TCRdb independently ran MiXCR on the RT-PCR reads; one entry per CDR3 protein. The sample carries under 500,000 distinct CDR3 sequences, approximately 10% recorded once. Study-wide results and limits: The authors put forward the suggestion that each seasonal influenza vaccination may bring in only a limited number of new T cells.

Trimming removed 5 bases at V and 5 bases at J, with 20 bases between. This CDR3 comprises 16 residues. Per the germline V gene, CDR1 is SEHNR and CDR2 is FQNEAQ (reference sequence). The clonotype was recovered from a man aged 50-60 years who received an inactivated influenza vaccine. The chain has TRBV7-9 and TRBJ2-3, with D possibly matching TRBD2 (6 bases). The source was PBMCs from blood, collected roughly 48 days after vaccination. The CDR3 DNA follows: TGTGCCAGCAGCCCCACTTTGGCGGGATCTGGAGATACGCAGTATTTT. Amino acid sequence: CASSPTLAGSGDTQYF.